Below, 11 T cell receptor beta chains from the same sample are listed, as sequenced in a study of blood T cells in healthy people across ages. The authors ran a second PCR of roughly 6 to 12 cycles using a sample-barcoded 5' primer and a J-beta primer mix. From the 5' RACE reads, TCRdb called clonotypes with MiXCR, one entry per CDR3 protein. The sample carries about 930,000 distinct CDR3 sequences, 25% to 35% recorded once. The sample also formed part of further work on T cells of mothers and their children.

Sequenced input: blood. These receptors came from a woman between 40 and 55 years old in good health.

This clonotype was counted only a few times. This sequence joins TRBV7-2 and TRBJ1-4; a possible D gene is TRBD1 (5 bases). V lost 4 bases and J lost 3, with 12 bases in between. Germline lookup yields CDR1 SGHTA and CDR2 FQGNSA. The CDR3 contains 15 residues. Here the CDR3 DNA reads TGTGCCAGCAGCTCATACGACAGATCTAATGAAAAACTGTTTTTT. It translates to CASSSYDRSNEKLFF.

This clonotype has at least ten counts. The junction differs from germline at one of its ends, possibly a read error. V and J are TRBV10-2 and TRBJ2-7; D not resolved. The CDR3 length is 13 residues. Germline V gene sequence: CDR1 WSHSY, CDR2 SAAADI. The CDR3 region is CASSEQNSYEQYF. The CDR3 coding sequence is TGTGCCAGCAGTGAACAGAATTCCTACGAGCAGTACTTC.

The chain links TRBV7-2 to TRBJ2-4; 8 bases agree with TRBD2. The better agreement between TRBJ2-7 and the DNA end casts doubt on the J call. This CDR3 comprises 15 residues. In germline, CDR1 is SGHTA, CDR2 FQGNSA. The CDR3, as DNA: TGTGCCAGCAACGGACCCGGGACTAGGGGATACGAGCAGTACTTC. As protein: CASNGPGTRGYEQYF.

Note on this clonotype: A junction end diverges from the germline sequence, so it may reflect a read error. The rearrangement uses TRBV12-3 or TRBV12-4 and TRBJ2-1; 7 nucleotides line up with TRBD1. The CDR3 consists of 15 residues. The CDR3 region is CASSPDRAPYNEQVF. CDR3 nucleotides: TGTGCCAGCAGCCCCGACAGGGCTCCCTACAATGAGCAGGTCTTC.

The chain employs TRBV6-6 and TRBJ2-2; 10 bases map to TRBD2. This CDR3 spans 16 amino acids. From germline, CDR1 is MNHNY and CDR2 SVGAGI (reference sequence). The V gene end was trimmed by 6 bases and the J gene end by 1 base; junction bases not matched to a gene: 5. The CDR3 DNA sequence: TGTGCCAGCAGGATAGCGGGGGGTATGAACACCGGGGAGCTGTTTTTT. This translates into CASRIAGGMNTGELFF.

This clonotype has more than one count but fewer than ten. The J gene is TRBJ2-1, the V gene TRBV4-1; 8 bases agree with TRBD1. Trimming took 7 bases from V and 1 from J; bases not matched to a gene: 21. The CDR3 runs 20 residues. Germline V lookup: CDR1 MGHRA, CDR2 YSYEKL. Here the CDR3 reads CASNPGGSGTYSNSYNEQFF. CDR3 in DNA: TGCGCCAGCAACCCAGGGGGCAGCGGCACCTACTCTAATTCCTACAATGAGCAGTTCTTC.

CDR3 bases: TGTGCCAGCAGCCGGGACAGGGGGTTTTACAATGAGCAGTTCTTC. This codes for CASSRDRGFYNEQFF. V is TRBV5-4 and J is TRBJ2-1, with 11 bases matching TRBD1. With 4 bases clipped from V and 4 bases from J, the junction kept 4 bases outside the gene matches. This CDR3 is 15 amino acids long. The germline CDR1 and CDR2 sequences are SGHNT and YYREEE (reference sequence).

As to this clonotype: Since no conserved phenylalanine or tryptophan closes the CDR3, a read error is the likely cause. The V gene is TRBV9, the J gene TRBJ1-1; a possible D gene is TRBD1 (5 bases). The CDR3 consists of 14 residues. V lost 1 base and J 3 bases, leaving 10 bases between the germline ends. From germline, CDR1 is SGDLS and CDR2 YYNGEE. For the CDR3, the DNA is TGTGCCAGCAGCGTAATAGGGGTAGACACTGAAGCTTTCTTG. Encoded protein: CASSVIGVDTEAFL.

Of note for this clonotype: An end of the junction differs from the germline gene, which may be a read error. The rearrangement uses TRBV20-1 and TRBJ2-2, with D tentatively TRBD2 (5 bases). Germline V CDR1 and CDR2: DFQATT, SNEGSKA (reference sequence). The CDR3 length is 13 residues. The DNA for the CDR3 is TGCAGTGCGAGTAGGACCGCCACCGGGGAGCGGTTTTTT. Protein product: CSASRTATGERFF.

This clonotype was found many times. This sequence joins TRBV7-2 and TRBJ2-5; maybe TRBD1 (6 bases). In germline, CDR1 is SGHTA, CDR2 FQGNSA. CDR3 length equals 14 residues. Trimming took 1 base from V and 4 from J, leaving 10 bases between them. CDR3 amino acids: CASSLDRAGETQYF. The CDR3 nucleotides read TGTGCCAGCAGCTTAGACAGGGCGGGAGAGACCCAGTACTTC.

The rearrangement uses TRBV20-1 and TRBJ2-3; 7 nucleotides align to TRBD1. CDR1 DFQATT and CDR2 SNEGSKA come from the germline V gene (reference sequence). V lost 4 bases and J lost 8; bases outside the gene matches: 9. CDR3 length: 13 amino acids. CDR3 coding DNA: TGCAGTGCTAAACTGACAGGGTTGGGTACGCAGTATTTT. Its translation: CSAKLTGLGTQYF.